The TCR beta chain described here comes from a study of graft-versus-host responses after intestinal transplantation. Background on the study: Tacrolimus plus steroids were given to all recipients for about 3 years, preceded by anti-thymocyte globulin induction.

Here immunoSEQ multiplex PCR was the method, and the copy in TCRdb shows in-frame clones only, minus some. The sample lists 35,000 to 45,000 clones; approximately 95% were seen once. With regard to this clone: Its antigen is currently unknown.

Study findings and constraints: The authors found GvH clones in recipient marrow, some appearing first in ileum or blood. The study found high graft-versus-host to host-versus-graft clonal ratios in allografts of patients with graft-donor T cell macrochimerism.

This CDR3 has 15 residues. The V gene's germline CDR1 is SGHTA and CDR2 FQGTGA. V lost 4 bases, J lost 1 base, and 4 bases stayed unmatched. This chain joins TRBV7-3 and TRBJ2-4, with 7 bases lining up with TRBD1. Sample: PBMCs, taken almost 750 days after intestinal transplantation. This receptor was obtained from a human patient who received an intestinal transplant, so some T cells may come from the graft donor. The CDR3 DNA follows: TGTGCCAGCAGCTCGCAGGGGGAGGCCAAAAACATTCAGTACTTC. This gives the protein CASSSQGEAKNIQYF.